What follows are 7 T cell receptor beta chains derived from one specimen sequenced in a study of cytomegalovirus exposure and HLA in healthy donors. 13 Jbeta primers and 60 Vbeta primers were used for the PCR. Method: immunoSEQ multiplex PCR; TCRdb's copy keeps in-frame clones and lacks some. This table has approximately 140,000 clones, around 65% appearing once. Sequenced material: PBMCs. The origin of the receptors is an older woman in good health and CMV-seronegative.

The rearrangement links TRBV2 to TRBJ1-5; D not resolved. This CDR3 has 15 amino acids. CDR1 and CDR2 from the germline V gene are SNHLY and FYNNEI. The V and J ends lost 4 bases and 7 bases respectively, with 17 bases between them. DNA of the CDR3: TGTGCCAGCAGTGTTCTAAGCACGGGTAACCAGCCCCAGCATTTT. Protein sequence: CASSVLSTGNQPQHF.

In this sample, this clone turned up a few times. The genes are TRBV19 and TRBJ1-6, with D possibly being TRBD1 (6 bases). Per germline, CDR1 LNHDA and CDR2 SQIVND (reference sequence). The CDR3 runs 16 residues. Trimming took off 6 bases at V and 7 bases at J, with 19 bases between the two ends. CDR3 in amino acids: CASSIQTGTKNSPLHF. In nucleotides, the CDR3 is TGTGCCAGTAGCATACAAACAGGGACCAAGAATTCACCCCTCCACTTT.

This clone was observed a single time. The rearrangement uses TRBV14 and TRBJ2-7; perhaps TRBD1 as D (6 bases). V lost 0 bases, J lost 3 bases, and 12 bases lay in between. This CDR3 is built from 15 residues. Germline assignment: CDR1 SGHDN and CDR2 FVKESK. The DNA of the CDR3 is TGTGCCAGCAGCCAAGAAACAGGGAGCCTCTACGAGCAGTACTTC. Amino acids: CASSQETGSLYEQYF.

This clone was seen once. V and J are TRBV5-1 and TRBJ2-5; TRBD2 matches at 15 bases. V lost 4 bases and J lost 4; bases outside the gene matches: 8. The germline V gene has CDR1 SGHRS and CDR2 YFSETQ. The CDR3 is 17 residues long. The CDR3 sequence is CASSLGGLAGGSETQYF. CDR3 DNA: TGCGCCAGCAGCCTTGGAGGACTAGCGGGAGGGTCAGAGACCCAGTACTTC. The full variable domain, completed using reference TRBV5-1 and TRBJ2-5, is KAGVTQTPRYLIKTRGQQVTLSCSPISGHRSVSWYQQTPGQGLQFLFEYFSETQRNKGNFPGRFSGRQFSNSRSEMNVSTLELGDSALYLCASSLGGLAGGSETQYFGPGTRLLVL.

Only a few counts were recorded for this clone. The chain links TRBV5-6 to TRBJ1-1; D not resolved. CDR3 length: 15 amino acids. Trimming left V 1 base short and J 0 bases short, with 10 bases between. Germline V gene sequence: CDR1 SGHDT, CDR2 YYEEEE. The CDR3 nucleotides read TGTGCCAGCAGCTTGATTCGGTTCATGAACACTGAAGCTTTCTTT. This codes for CASSLIRFMNTEAFF.

The CDR3 sequence: CASSEDTLRLVRNLNTEAFF. CDR3 sequence (DNA): TGTGCCAGCAGTGAAGATACCCTCCGACTGGTGAGGAACCTGAACACTGAAGCTTTCTTT. This chain uses TRBV6-1 with TRBJ1-1; no definite D call. The CDR3 contains 20 residues. Trimming cost V 1 base and J 0 bases, with 24 bases left between them. Germline V gene lookup returns CDR1 MNHNS and CDR2 SASEGT.

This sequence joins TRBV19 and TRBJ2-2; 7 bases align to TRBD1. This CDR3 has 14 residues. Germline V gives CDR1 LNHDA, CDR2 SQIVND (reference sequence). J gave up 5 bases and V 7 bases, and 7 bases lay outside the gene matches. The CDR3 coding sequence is TGTGCCAGTAACCCTACAGGGGCAACCGGGGAGCTGTTTTTT. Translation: CASNPTGATGELFF.